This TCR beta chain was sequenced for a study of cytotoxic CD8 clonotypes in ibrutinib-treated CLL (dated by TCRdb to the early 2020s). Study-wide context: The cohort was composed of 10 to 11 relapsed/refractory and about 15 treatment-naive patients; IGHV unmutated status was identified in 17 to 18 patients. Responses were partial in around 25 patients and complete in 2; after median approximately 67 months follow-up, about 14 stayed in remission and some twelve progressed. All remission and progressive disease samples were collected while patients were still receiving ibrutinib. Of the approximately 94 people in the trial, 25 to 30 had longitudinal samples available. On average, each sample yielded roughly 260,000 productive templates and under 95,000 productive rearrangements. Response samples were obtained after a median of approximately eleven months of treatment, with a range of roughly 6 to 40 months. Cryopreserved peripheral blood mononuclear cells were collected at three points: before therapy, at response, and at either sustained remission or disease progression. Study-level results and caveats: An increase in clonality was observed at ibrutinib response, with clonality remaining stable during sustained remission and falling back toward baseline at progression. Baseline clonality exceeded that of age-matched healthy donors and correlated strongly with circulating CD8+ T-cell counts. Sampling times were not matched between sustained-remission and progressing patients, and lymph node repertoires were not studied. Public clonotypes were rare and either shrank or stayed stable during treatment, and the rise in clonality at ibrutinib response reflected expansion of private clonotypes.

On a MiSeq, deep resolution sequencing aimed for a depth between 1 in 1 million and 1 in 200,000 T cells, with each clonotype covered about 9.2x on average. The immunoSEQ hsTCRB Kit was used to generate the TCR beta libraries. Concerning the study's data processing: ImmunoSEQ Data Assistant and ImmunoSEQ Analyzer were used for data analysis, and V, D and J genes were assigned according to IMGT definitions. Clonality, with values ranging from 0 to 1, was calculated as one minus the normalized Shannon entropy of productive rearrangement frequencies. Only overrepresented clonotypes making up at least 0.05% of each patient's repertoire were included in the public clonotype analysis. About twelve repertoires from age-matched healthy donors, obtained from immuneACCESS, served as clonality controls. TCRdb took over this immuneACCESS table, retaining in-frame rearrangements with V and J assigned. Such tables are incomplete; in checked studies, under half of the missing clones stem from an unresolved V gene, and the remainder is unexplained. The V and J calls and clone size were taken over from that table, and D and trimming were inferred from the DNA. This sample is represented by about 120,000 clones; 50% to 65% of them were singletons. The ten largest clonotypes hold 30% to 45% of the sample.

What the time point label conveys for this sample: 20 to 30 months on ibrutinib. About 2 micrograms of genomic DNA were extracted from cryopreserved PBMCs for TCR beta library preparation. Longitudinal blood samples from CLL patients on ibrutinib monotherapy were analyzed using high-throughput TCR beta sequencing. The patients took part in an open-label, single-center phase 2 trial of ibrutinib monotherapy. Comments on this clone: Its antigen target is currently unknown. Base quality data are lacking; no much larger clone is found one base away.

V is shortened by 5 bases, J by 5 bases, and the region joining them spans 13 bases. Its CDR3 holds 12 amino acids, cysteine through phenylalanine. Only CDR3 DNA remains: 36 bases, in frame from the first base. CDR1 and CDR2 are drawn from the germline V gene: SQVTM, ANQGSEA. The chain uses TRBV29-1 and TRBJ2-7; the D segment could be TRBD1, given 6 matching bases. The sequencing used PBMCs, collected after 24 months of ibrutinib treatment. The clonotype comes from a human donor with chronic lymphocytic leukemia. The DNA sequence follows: TGCAGCGTTTCTACAGGGTGGCACGAGCAGTACTTC. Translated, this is CSVSTGWHEQYF.